This TCR beta chain derives from a study of blood T cell repertoires in COVID-19. On the study more broadly: Acute-phase and convalescent COVID-19 samples originated in the United States, Italy and Spain. Sources were T cells, B-cell-depleted T cells, or PBMCs; the material itself was cDNA or gDNA.

Methods used by the authors: Amplification with reference gene primers provided the estimates of nucleated cell counts. Measured with immunoSEQ multiplex PCR; TCRdb has only the in-frame clones, and not every one. Clone size and V and J calls were adopted from that table, with D and trimming inferred from the DNA. The sample lists about 75,000 clones; more than 65% were seen once. Trimming stripped 1 base from V and 4 bases from J, with 10 bases between. Germline V lookup: CDR1 MGHRA, CDR2 YSYEKL. This CDR3 region has 14 residues. This clone was seen once. This clonotype originated in an elderly woman with active or convalescent COVID-19. The chain joins TRBV4-1 to TRBJ1-2; D gene ambiguous. The material sequenced was peripheral blood. The CDR3 sequence: CASSQAGSFYGYTF. CDR3 sequence (DNA): TGCGCCAGCAGCCAAGCGGGGAGCTTCTATGGCTACACCTTC.